This TCR beta chain was recorded in a study of control samples from healthy donors and cancer patients. With respect to this clone: Other DNA sequences from this sample encode an identical CDR3 as well.

Generated by immunoSEQ multiplex PCR, the TCRdb table keeps only in-frame clones and is missing some. The table records about 89,000 clones, approximately 86% of them present only once. The material sequenced was blood. The source of this sequence is a man aged 25-45 years in good health.

The CDR3 DNA reads TGTGCCAGCAGCCAAGTGCAAGGGGTTGGGGGTGGCTACACCTTC. It encodes CASSQVQGVGGGYTF. V usage is TRBV3-1 (or the pseudogene TRBV3-2) and J usage is TRBJ1-2, with D maybe TRBD1 (5 bases). Between the trimmed V and J ends, which lost 1 base and 7 bases, there was a span of 16 bases. The CDR3 length is 15 residues. Germline CDR1 is LGHDT and CDR2 is YNNKEL (reference sequence).